Listed below are T cell receptor beta chains from one sample, sequenced in a study of shared clonotypes between healthy human individuals. Generated by immunoSEQ multiplex PCR, the TCRdb table keeps only in-frame clones and is missing some. Seen here are over a million clones, roughly 74% observed once, and the top ten hold 0.5% to 0.6%. Input material: memory CD4+ T cells from PBMCs. Every receptor here comes from a man between 18 and 35 years old in good health. Some clones in this sample may be carry-over from other donors' samples. The CDR3 runs from the conserved cysteine through the conserved F or W. Fields, in order: clone size, D gene, V gene, J gene, CDR3 protein, CDR3 DNA. D genes are given only for firm matches. Only some rows state a clone size, as once, few, many or a class for expanded clones.

clone size: .
D gene: .
V gene: TRBV5-1
J gene: TRBJ2-7
CDR3 protein: CASRLQLLDEQYF
CDR3 DNA: TGCGCCAGCAGGCTCCAGCTATTAGACGAGCAGTACTTC

clone size: few
D gene: .
V gene: TRBV10-2
J gene: TRBJ1-5
CDR3 protein: CASSESRYQPQHF
CDR3 DNA: TGCGCCAGCAGTGAGTCTAGATACCAGCCCCAGCATTTT

clone size: .
D gene: .
V gene: TRBV7-2
J gene: TRBJ2-7
CDR3 protein: CASSLQAYEQYF
CDR3 DNA: TGTGCCAGCAGCTTACAGGCCTACGAGCAGTACTTC

clone size: once
D gene: .
V gene: TRBV2
J gene: TRBJ2-1
CDR3 protein: CASKWAGHYNEQFF
CDR3 DNA: TGTGCCAGCAAGTGGGCAGGGCACTACAATGAGCAGTTCTTC

clone size: .
D gene: .
V gene: TRBV5-1
J gene: TRBJ2-2
CDR3 protein: CASRPTVDTGELFF
CDR3 DNA: TGCGCCAGCAGGCCGACCGTCGATACCGGGGAGCTGTTTTTT

clone size: .
D gene: TRBD2
V gene: TRBV7-2
J gene: TRBJ2-1
CDR3 protein: CASSLASGNFNEQFF
CDR3 DNA: TGTGCCAGCAGCTTAGCTAGCGGGAATTTCAATGAGCAGTTCTTC

clone size: .
D gene: TRBD2
V gene: TRBV25-1
J gene: TRBJ2-3
CDR3 protein: CASSGLAGSTDTQYF
CDR3 DNA: TGTGCCAGCAGTGGTCTAGCGGGCAGCACAGATACGCAGTATTTT

clone size: once
D gene: .
V gene: TRBV6-5
J gene: TRBJ1-1
CDR3 protein: CASKSESTEAFF
CDR3 DNA: TGTGCCAGCAAGAGTGAAAGCACTGAAGCTTTCTTT

clone size: .
D gene: TRBD1
V gene: TRBV2
J gene: TRBJ2-7
CDR3 protein: CASSDRDREGPLEQYF
CDR3 DNA: TGTGCCAGCAGTGACCGGGACAGGGAGGGCCCTCTCGAGCAGTACTTC

clone size: .
D gene: .
V gene: TRBV11-2
J gene: TRBJ2-5
CDR3 protein: CASSPRTVGGETQYF
CDR3 DNA: TGTGCCAGCAGCCCAAGGACGGTGGGAGGAGAGACCCAGTACTTC

clone size: .
D gene: .
V gene: TRBV11-2
J gene: TRBJ2-2
CDR3 protein: CARLRPPVRAGELFF
CDR3 DNA: TGTGCCAGACTTCGTCCTCCGGTTCGCGCCGGGGAGCTGTTTTTT

clone size: .
D gene: .
V gene: TRBV21-1
J gene: TRBJ2-1
CDR3 protein: CASRERDGFYNEQFF
CDR3 DNA: TGTGCCAGCAGGGAGCGGGACGGGTTCTACAATGAGCAGTTCTTC

clone size: .
D gene: .
V gene: TRBV5-1
J gene: TRBJ2-5
CDR3 protein: CASSLQGRGGETQYF
CDR3 DNA: TGCGCCAGCAGCTTACAGGGAAGAGGTGGTGAGACCCAGTACTTC

clone size: once
D gene: TRBD1
V gene: TRBV7-8
J gene: TRBJ2-5
CDR3 protein: CASSRDREETQYF
CDR3 DNA: TGTGCCAGCAGCCGGGACAGGGAAGAGACCCAGTACTTC

clone size: .
D gene: TRBD1
V gene: TRBV2
J gene: TRBJ1-5
CDR3 protein: CASRLQGVNQPQHF
CDR3 DNA: TGTGCCAGCAGGCTACAGGGGGTCAATCAGCCCCAGCATTTT

clone size: once
D gene: .
V gene: TRBV11-2
J gene: TRBJ1-2
CDR3 protein: CASRRFPTGGLPANYGYTF
CDR3 DNA: TGTGCCAGCAGACGATTTCCCACGGGGGGTCTCCCCGCTAACTATGGCTACACCTTC

clone size: .
D gene: .
V gene: TRBV18
J gene: TRBJ2-2
CDR3 protein: CASSPRSSTGELFF
CDR3 DNA: TGTGCCAGCTCACCGCGTAGCAGCACCGGGGAGCTGTTTTTT

clone size: .
D gene: .
V gene: TRBV29-1
J gene: TRBJ2-7
CDR3 protein: CSVAGQTYEQYF
CDR3 DNA: TGCAGCGTCGCCGGACAGACCTACGAGCAGTACTTC

clone size: .
D gene: TRBD1
V gene: TRBV2
J gene: TRBJ2-4
CDR3 protein: CASSLDRGKGNIQYF
CDR3 DNA: TGTGCCAGCAGCCTGGACAGGGGTAAGGGAAACATTCAGTACTTT

clone size: .
D gene: TRBD2
V gene: TRBV28
J gene: TRBJ2-1
CDR3 protein: CASSSASGRYNEQFF
CDR3 DNA: TGTGCCAGCAGTTCGGCTAGCGGGAGGTACAATGAGCAGTTCTTC

clone size: .
D gene: TRBD2
V gene: TRBV4-2
J gene: TRBJ2-1
CDR3 protein: CASSIGLAGNNEQFF
CDR3 DNA: TGTGCCAGCAGCATCGGACTAGCGGGAAACAATGAGCAGTTCTTC

clone size: .
D gene: .
V gene: TRBV28
J gene: TRBJ2-7
CDR3 protein: CASSLNTLGSTAYEQYF
CDR3 DNA: TGTGCCAGCAGTTTAAACACCTTAGGCTCAACGGCCTACGAGCAGTACTTC

clone size: .
D gene: TRBD2
V gene: TRBV5-1
J gene: TRBJ2-7
CDR3 protein: CASSLRGGSYEQYF
CDR3 DNA: TGCGCCAGCAGCTTGCGGGGAGGGTCCTACGAGCAGTACTTC

clone size: .
D gene: .
V gene: TRBV21-1
J gene: TRBJ2-7
CDR3 protein: CASSNGGPSYEQYF
CDR3 DNA: TGTGCCAGCAGCAACGGGGGGCCCTCCTACGAGCAGTACTTC

clone size: .
D gene: .
V gene: TRBV19
J gene: TRBJ2-2
CDR3 protein: CASSRTPNTGELFF
CDR3 DNA: TGTGCCAGTTCGAGGACCCCGAACACCGGGGAGCTGTTTTTT

clone size: .
D gene: .
V gene: TRBV18
J gene: TRBJ2-5
CDR3 protein: CASSYQETQYF
CDR3 DNA: TGTGCCAGCTCGTACCAAGAGACCCAGTACTTC

clone size: few
D gene: .
V gene: TRBV2
J gene: TRBJ1-5
CDR3 protein: CASSGAGEGQPQHF
CDR3 DNA: TGTGCCAGCAGTGGGGCAGGGGAGGGTCAGCCCCAGCATTTT

clone size: .
D gene: .
V gene: TRBV6-1
J gene: TRBJ2-6
CDR3 protein: CASRTVSSGANVLTF
CDR3 DNA: TGTGCCAGCAGAACTGTAAGCTCTGGGGCCAACGTCCTGACTTTC

clone size: .
D gene: .
V gene: TRBV14
J gene: TRBJ2-7
CDR3 protein: CASSHSYEQYF
CDR3 DNA: TGTGCCAGCAGCCACAGCTACGAGCAGTACTTC

clone size: .
D gene: .
V gene: TRBV28
J gene: TRBJ1-2
CDR3 protein: CASYRGAGIRYTF
CDR3 DNA: TGTGCCAGCTATCGAGGGGCAGGGATACGCTACACCTTC

clone size: .
D gene: .
V gene: TRBV7-2
J gene: TRBJ2-6
CDR3 protein: CASSLGGGQTGANVLTF
CDR3 DNA: TGTGCCAGCAGCTTAGGAGGGGGGCAGACCGGGGCCAACGTCCTGACTTTC

clone size: .
D gene: .
V gene: TRBV7-8
J gene: TRBJ2-1
CDR3 protein: CASSLVPQDEQFF
CDR3 DNA: TGTGCCAGCAGCTTAGTCCCTCAGGATGAGCAGTTCTTC

clone size: .
D gene: TRBD1
V gene: TRBV30
J gene: TRBJ1-3
CDR3 protein: CAWSTYDREYPGNTIYF
CDR3 DNA: TGTGCCTGGAGTACTTACGACAGGGAGTATCCTGGAAACACCATATATTTT

clone size: .
D gene: TRBD1
V gene: TRBV6-1
J gene: TRBJ2-1
CDR3 protein: CASSGGQASSYNEQFF
CDR3 DNA: TGTGCCAGCAGTGGGGGACAGGCGAGCTCCTACAATGAGCAGTTCTTC

clone size: .
D gene: .
V gene: TRBV7-2
J gene: TRBJ2-5
CDR3 protein: CASRGANSGQETQYF
CDR3 DNA: TGTGCCAGCAGAGGGGCGAATAGCGGTCAAGAGACCCAGTACTTC

clone size: .
D gene: .
V gene: TRBV30
J gene: TRBJ1-2
CDR3 protein: CAWREAVGYGYTF
CDR3 DNA: TGTGCCTGGAGGGAAGCGGTGGGGTATGGCTACACCTTC

clone size: .
D gene: .
V gene: TRBV10-2
J gene: TRBJ2-3
CDR3 protein: CASSDVKGGDTQYF
CDR3 DNA: TGCGCCAGCAGTGACGTTAAGGGGGGCGATACGCAGTATTTT

clone size: .
D gene: .
V gene: TRBV7-2
J gene: TRBJ2-7
CDR3 protein: CASSFSGYEQYF
CDR3 DNA: TGTGCCAGCAGCTTCTCGGGCTACGAGCAGTACTTC

clone size: .
D gene: TRBD1
V gene: TRBV2
J gene: TRBJ2-1
CDR3 protein: CASSVGQRNEQFF
CDR3 DNA: TGTGCCAGCAGTGTGGGACAGCGCAATGAGCAGTTCTTC

clone size: .
D gene: TRBD1
V gene: TRBV6-5
J gene: TRBJ1-1
CDR3 protein: CASSYGGQKNTEAFF
CDR3 DNA: TGTGCCAGCAGTTACGGGGGACAGAAGAACACTGAAGCTTTCTTT

clone size: .
D gene: .
V gene: TRBV28
J gene: TRBJ2-7
CDR3 protein: CASSSPGAGDEQYF
CDR3 DNA: TGTGCCAGCAGTTCGCCAGGGGCGGGAGACGAGCAGTACTTC

clone size: few
D gene: TRBD2
V gene: TRBV28
J gene: TRBJ2-1
CDR3 protein: CASSFKASGDEQFF
CDR3 DNA: TGTGCCAGCAGTTTCAAGGCTAGCGGGGATGAGCAGTTCTTC

clone size: .
D gene: .
V gene: TRBV12-5
J gene: TRBJ1-5
CDR3 protein: CASGLGGSNQPQHF
CDR3 DNA: TGTGCTAGTGGTTTGGGGGGGAGCAATCAGCCCCAGCATTTT

clone size: .
D gene: TRBD1
V gene: TRBV18
J gene: TRBJ1-3
CDR3 protein: CASSPPTGTAGNTIYF
CDR3 DNA: TGTGCCAGCTCACCTCCGACAGGGACGGCTGGAAACACCATATATTTT

clone size: .
D gene: TRBD1
V gene: TRBV27
J gene: TRBJ1-5
CDR3 protein: CASSSRQGGSNQPQHF
CDR3 DNA: TGTGCCAGCAGTAGTAGACAGGGCGGAAGCAATCAGCCCCAGCATTTT

clone size: .
D gene: .
V gene: TRBV2
J gene: TRBJ2-1
CDR3 protein: CASSQPTSYNEQFF
CDR3 DNA: TGTGCCAGCAGTCAACCGACCTCCTACAATGAGCAGTTCTTC

clone size: .
D gene: .
V gene: TRBV5-4
J gene: TRBJ1-4
CDR3 protein: CASSQGSTNEKLFF
CDR3 DNA: TGTGCCAGCAGCCAGGGTTCGACTAATGAAAAACTGTTTTTT

clone size: .
D gene: .
V gene: TRBV15
J gene: TRBJ1-1
CDR3 protein: CATSRGSRFTEAFF
CDR3 DNA: TGTGCCACCAGCAGAGGGTCCCGGTTTACTGAAGCTTTCTTT

clone size: .
D gene: .
V gene: TRBV27
J gene: TRBJ1-1
CDR3 protein: CASSIRPGTTEAFF
CDR3 DNA: TGTGCCAGCAGCATTCGACCAGGGACCACTGAAGCTTTCTTT

clone size: once
D gene: TRBD2
V gene: TRBV7-9
J gene: TRBJ2-7
CDR3 protein: CASSSSGYSYEQYF
CDR3 DNA: TGTGCCAGCAGCTCTAGCGGGTACTCCTACGAGCAGTACTTC

clone size: .
D gene: .
V gene: TRBV7-8
J gene: TRBJ2-2
CDR3 protein: CASSFAGLTGELFF
CDR3 DNA: TGTGCCAGCAGTTTTGCAGGGCTCACCGGGGAGCTGTTTTTT

clone size: .
D gene: TRBD2
V gene: TRBV14
J gene: TRBJ2-1
CDR3 protein: CASSLSVGLAYYNEQFF
CDR3 DNA: TGTGCCAGCAGCCTGTCTGTTGGACTAGCGTACTACAATGAGCAGTTCTTC

clone size: many
D gene: TRBD1
V gene: TRBV7-3
J gene: TRBJ2-2
CDR3 protein: CASSLEGTVVNTGELFF
CDR3 DNA: TGTGCCAGCAGCTTAGAAGGGACAGTAGTGAACACCGGGGAGCTGTTTTTT

clone size: .
D gene: TRBD1
V gene: TRBV28
J gene: TRBJ2-5
CDR3 protein: CASRRGQGETQYF
CDR3 DNA: TGTGCCAGCAGGAGAGGACAGGGCGAGACCCAGTACTTC

clone size: .
D gene: TRBD2
V gene: TRBV5-1
J gene: TRBJ2-1
CDR3 protein: CASSGLAGGPNEQFF
CDR3 DNA: TGCGCCAGCAGCGGTCTAGCGGGAGGACCCAATGAGCAGTTCTTC

clone size: .
D gene: .
V gene: TRBV29-1
J gene: TRBJ2-7
CDR3 protein: CSVGQGNSYEQYF
CDR3 DNA: TGCAGCGTTGGCCAGGGAAACTCCTACGAGCAGTACTTC

clone size: .
D gene: TRBD2
V gene: TRBV7-8
J gene: TRBJ2-3
CDR3 protein: CASSTRVAGLTDTQYF
CDR3 DNA: TGTGCCAGCAGCACCAGGGTAGCGGGACTAACAGATACGCAGTATTTT

clone size: .
D gene: TRBD1
V gene: TRBV5-1
J gene: TRBJ1-1
CDR3 protein: CASSYAGQGQTEAFF
CDR3 DNA: TGCGCCAGCAGCTACGCAGGACAGGGGCAGACTGAAGCTTTCTTT

clone size: .
D gene: TRBD2
V gene: TRBV10-2
J gene: TRBJ2-5
CDR3 protein: CASSETSGQETQYF
CDR3 DNA: TGCGCCAGCAGTGAGACTAGCGGCCAAGAGACCCAGTACTTC

clone size: .
D gene: .
V gene: TRBV28
J gene: TRBJ1-5
CDR3 protein: CASSYLGAGNSNQPQHF
CDR3 DNA: TGTGCCAGCAGTTACCTCGGGGCAGGAAATAGCAATCAGCCCCAGCATTTT